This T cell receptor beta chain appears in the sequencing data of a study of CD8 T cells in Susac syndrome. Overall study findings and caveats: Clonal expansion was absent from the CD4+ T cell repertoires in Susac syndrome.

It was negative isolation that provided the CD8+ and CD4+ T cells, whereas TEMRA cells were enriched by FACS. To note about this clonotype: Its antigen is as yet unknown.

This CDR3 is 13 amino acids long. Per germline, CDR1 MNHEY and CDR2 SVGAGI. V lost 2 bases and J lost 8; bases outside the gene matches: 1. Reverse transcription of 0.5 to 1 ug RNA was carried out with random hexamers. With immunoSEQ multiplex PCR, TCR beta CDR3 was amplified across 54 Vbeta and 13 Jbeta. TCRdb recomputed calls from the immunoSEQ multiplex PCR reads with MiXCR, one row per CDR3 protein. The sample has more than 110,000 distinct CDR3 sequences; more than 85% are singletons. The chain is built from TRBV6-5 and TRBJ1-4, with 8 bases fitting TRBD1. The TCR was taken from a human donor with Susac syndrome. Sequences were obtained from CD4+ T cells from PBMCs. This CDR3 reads CASSYRDREKLFF. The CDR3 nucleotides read TGTGCCAGCAGTTACAGGGACAGGGAAAAACTGTTTTTT.